A single sample is the source of the 9 T cell receptor beta chains below, sequenced in a study of human T cells and chemical hapten exposure. TCRdb reprocessed the RACE reads with MiXCR, giving one entry per CDR3 protein. The data show around 53,000 distinct CDR3 sequences, around a tenth seen once. Time point: patch test 1, 2 weeks after DPC sensitization. Treatment denoted: therapeutic diphenylcyclopropenone sensitization with weekly scalp DPC. The specimen was whole blood, collected in connection with sensitization to the hapten diphenylcyclopropenone (DPC). Receptors were obtained from a woman aged 50 to 65 with alopecia areata. Some clones in this sample may be carry-over from other donors' samples.

This clonotype was picked up many times. The chain links TRBV20-1 to TRBJ2-4; tentatively, D is TRBD2 (6 bases). The CDR3 runs 16 residues. The V end lost 3 bases, the J end lost 0 bases, and 15 bases lay between the germline ends. CDR1 DFQATT and CDR2 SNEGSKA come from the germline V gene (reference sequence). CDR3 loop: CSASIPRGLAKNIQYF. The CDR3 nucleotides read TGCAGTGCTAGTATCCCCCGGGGACTAGCCAAAAACATTCAGTACTTC.

This clonotype was detected only a few times. The chain recombines TRBV10-3 with TRBJ1-4; D ambiguous. Germline-derived CDR1 and CDR2 are ENHRY and SYGVKD. Trimming left V 4 bases short and J 7 bases short, with 7 bases between. CDR3 length equals 12 residues. CDR3 sequence (DNA): TGTGCCATCAGTGGGACTGGTGAAAAACTGTTTTTT. Its translation: CAISGTGEKLFF.

This clonotype was counted at least ten times. The rearrangement joins TRBV2 to TRBJ1-1, with no clear D. The V gene lost 1 base and the J gene lost 5 bases, with 8 bases spanning the gap. The CDR3 runs 13 residues. Germline V lookup: CDR1 SNHLY, CDR2 FYNNEI. As DNA, the CDR3 is TGTGCCAGCAGTGAAGGAGGGAGGACTGAAGCTTTCTTT. It yields the protein CASSEGGRTEAFF.

The chain has TRBV7-2 and TRBJ1-1, with D perhaps matching TRBD1 (6 bases). CDR3 size: 14 residues. Trimming stripped 4 bases from V and 4 bases from J, with 13 bases between. Germline V gene data show CDR1 as SGHTA and CDR2 as FQGNSA. DNA of the CDR3: TGTGCCAGCAGCTCCCAGGGGAGAGGCACTGAAGCTTTCTTT. The encoded protein is CASSSQGRGTEAFF. Full variable domain (missing parts from reference TRBV7-2 and TRBJ1-1): GAGVSQSPSNKVTEKGKDVELRCDPISGHTALYWYRQSLGQGLEFLIYFQGNSAPDKSGLPSDRFSAERTGGSVSTLTIQRTQQEDSAVYLCASSSQGRGTEAFFGQGTRLTVV.

This chain connects TRBV28 to TRBJ1-5; D gene uncertain. Trimming stripped 10 bases from V and 7 bases from J, with 20 bases between. From germline, CDR1 is MDHEN and CDR2 SYDVKM. The CDR3 totals 14 residues. As DNA, the CDR3 is TGTGCCACCTCATCCGTCCCGCGTAGACAGCCCCAGCATTTT. It is translated as CATSSVPRRQPQHF.

The J gene is TRBJ2-7, the V gene TRBV11-2, with D uncertain. Between the trimmed V and J ends, which lost 0 bases and 4 bases, there was a span of 19 bases. Germline CDR1 reads SGHAT; CDR2 reads FQNNGV. The length of the CDR3 is 17 residues. This CDR3 is CASSLEYAQLAVYEQYF. DNA of the CDR3: TGTGCCAGCAGCTTAGAGTACGCCCAGCTTGCTGTATACGAGCAGTACTTC.

Note on this clonotype: A clone one base away is much larger, so this may be a read error. This chain connects TRBV7-2 to TRBJ2-2, with D unclear. The CDR3 has 14 residues. V was pared by 2 bases and J by 2 bases, with 6 bases between. Germline assignment: CDR1 SGHTA and CDR2 FQGNSA. The CDR3 is CASSLRINTGELFF. The CDR3 bases are TGTGCCAGCAGCTTACGGATCAACACCGGGGAGCTGTTTTTT.

This clonotype was seen at least ten times. The V call is TRBV19, the J call TRBJ2-6; D not certain. This CDR3 is 14 amino acids long. The germline gives CDR1 LNHDA, CDR2 SQIVND (reference sequence). The ends were cut back, 7 bases at V and 1 base at J, with 8 bases in the middle. In DNA form, the CDR3 reads TGTGCCAGTACCCCTATGTCTGGGGCCAACGTCCTGACTTTC. This gives the protein CASTPMSGANVLTF.

In this sample, this clonotype turned up many times. The rearrangement uses TRBV20-1 and TRBJ2-1; the match to TRBD2 covers 11 bases. The CDR3 spans 16 residues. The J segment lost 4 bases and the V segment lost 0 bases, leaving 5 bases of the junction unmatched. Germline V gene sequence: CDR1 DFQATT, CDR2 SNEGSKA (reference sequence). The CDR3 loop is CSAREGTSGSYNEQFF. The CDR3 DNA is TGCAGTGCTAGAGAGGGGACTAGCGGATCATACAATGAGCAGTTCTTC.